Below, 23 T cell receptor beta chains from the same sample are listed, as sequenced in a study of blood T cell repertoires in COVID-19. Using immunoSEQ multiplex PCR, the repertoire was profiled, and TCRdb retains in-frame clones only, with some absent. Of 150,000 to 200,000 clones in the sample, more than 70% are singletons; the top ten hold roughly 19%. Sequencing was carried out using peripheral blood. The receptors originated from a woman aged 70-85 years who had recovered from COVID-19.

This chain links TRBV18 with TRBJ1-1, with D perhaps TRBD1 (5 bases). There are 14 residues in the CDR3. Germline V gene lookup returns CDR1 KGHSH and CDR2 LQKENI. The V end was cut by 3 bases, the J end by 6 bases, with 14 bases between. The CDR3 reads CASSPPGGASEAFF. The CDR3 DNA is TGTGCCAGCTCACCCCCCGGAGGGGCCTCTGAAGCTTTCTTT.

This chain links TRBV25-1 with TRBJ2-5; TRBD1 matches 9 bases. The CDR3 has 15 residues. J gave up 1 base and V 8 bases, and 8 bases lay outside the gene matches. Germline V lookup: CDR1 MGHDK, CDR2 SYGVNS. CDR3 DNA: TGTGCCAGCTGCTACGGGACAGGGCCCCAAGAGACCCAGTACTTC. Encoded protein: CASCYGTGPQETQYF.

V and J are TRBV11-2 and TRBJ2-5; 8 bases match TRBD2. V shed 5 bases, J shed 1 base, and the junction held 3 bases outside the gene matches. The length of the CDR3 is 14 residues. The germline CDR1 and CDR2 sequences are SGHAT and FQNNGV. The CDR3 here is CASSRGTSQETQYF. The CDR3 DNA reads as TGTGCCAGCAGCCGTGGGACTAGCCAAGAGACCCAGTACTTC.

In DNA form, the CDR3 reads TGTGCCCAAGGACAGTACTATGGCTACACCTTC. Its protein product is CAQGQYYGYTF. The rearrangement uses TRBV30 and TRBJ1-2; D perhaps matches TRBD1 (6 bases). Germline V gene data show CDR1 as GTSNPN and CDR2 as SVGIG (reference sequence). The CDR3 spans 11 residues. Trimming left V 8 bases short and J 3 bases short, with 10 bases between.

This chain joins TRBV18 and TRBJ1-2; 7 bases align to TRBD1. Germline lookup yields CDR1 KGHSH and CDR2 LQKENI. The CDR3 is 13 amino acids. Trimming removed 3 bases from V and 5 bases from J; junction bases left unmatched: 3. The CDR3 DNA is TGTGCCAGCTCACCGGGACAGCCATATGGCTACACCTTC. It is translated as CASSPGQPYGYTF. Variable domain in full (rest from reference TRBV18 and TRBJ1-2): NAGVMQNPRHLVRRRGQEARLRCSPMKGHSHVYWYRQLPEEGLKFMVYLQKENIIDESGMPKERFSAEFPKEGPSILRIQQVVRGDSAAYFCASSPGQPYGYTFGSGTRLTVV.

V gene TRBV30 combines with J gene TRBJ1-4; weak D call: TRBD1 (5 bases). The V gene lost 3 bases and the J gene lost 8 bases, with 13 bases spanning the gap. This CDR3 comprises 13 residues. Germline values: CDR1 GTSNPN, CDR2 SVGIG (reference sequence). For the CDR3, the DNA is TGTGCCTGGAGGGGGCAGGGCCTGGAAAAACTGTTTTTT. As protein: CAWRGQGLEKLFF.

The rearrangement joins TRBV4-1 to TRBJ2-7; 11 bases match TRBD1. The CDR3 loop spans 15 amino acids. V shed 5 bases and J 0 bases; nucleotides not matched to a gene: 3. Germline V gene lookup returns CDR1 MGHRA and CDR2 YSYEKL. CDR3: CASSWGQGGSYEQYF. The CDR3 nucleotides are TGCGCCAGCAGCTGGGGACAGGGGGGCTCCTACGAGCAGTACTTC.

In this sample, this clone turned up a few times. The V gene is TRBV5-4, the J gene TRBJ2-2; 15 positions match TRBD2. J lost 4 bases, V lost 2 bases, and 6 bases had no gene match. The CDR3 has 18 residues. Germline CDR1 is SGHNT and CDR2 is YYREEE (reference sequence). The CDR3 DNA sequence: TGTGCCAGCAGCTTCGGGGGACTAGCGGGAGGTGGCACCGGGGAGCTGTTTTTT. It encodes CASSFGGLAGGGTGELFF. Filled out from reference TRBV5-4 and TRBJ2-2, the complete variable domain reads ETGVTQSPTHLIKTRGQQVTLRCSSQSGHNTVSWYQQALGQGPQFIFQYYREEENGRGNFPPRFSGLQFPNYSSELNVNALELDDSALYLCASSFGGLAGGGTGELFFGEGSRLTVL.

The chain couples TRBV29-1 to TRBJ2-7; 7 bases are a match to TRBD2. This CDR3 region has 12 residues. The V gene's germline CDR1 is SQVTM and CDR2 ANQGSEA. V was clipped by 5 bases and J by 6 bases; unmatched bases: 7. The CDR3 loop reads CSVIRGGGEQYF. CDR3 sequence (DNA): TGCAGCGTTATTAGGGGCGGGGGCGAGCAGTACTTC.

This chain connects TRBV28 to TRBJ1-2; 11 bases are shared with TRBD1. Looked up from germline, CDR1 is MDHEN and CDR2 is SYDVKM. The V gene end was trimmed by 2 bases and the J gene end by 4 bases; junction bases not matched to a gene: 6. The CDR3 extends over 16 amino acids. CDR3 sequence reads: CASSLIGTGGTYGYTF. In nucleotides, the CDR3 is TGTGCCAGCAGTTTAATCGGGACAGGGGGTACCTATGGCTACACCTTC.

This chain uses TRBV5-1 with TRBJ2-7; 7 bases are shared with TRBD1. Germline CDR1 reads SGHRS; CDR2 reads YFSETQ. There are 15 residues in the CDR3. J was trimmed by 3 bases and V by 0 bases; bases with no gene match: 6. As DNA, the CDR3 is TGCGCCAGCAGCTTGGCCGGGACAGCTTACTACGAGCAGTACTTC. Translated: CASSLAGTAYYEQYF.

Here the CDR3 reads CASSLSDSYEQYF. CDR3 DNA sequence: TGTGCCAGCAGCTTAAGCGACAGCTACGAGCAGTACTTC. This chain connects TRBV11-2 to TRBJ2-7; a weak D match, TRBD1 (5 bases). Per germline, CDR1 SGHAT and CDR2 FQNNGV. V lost 2 bases, J lost 3 bases, and 8 bases lay in between. The CDR3 runs to 13 residues.

Comment on this clone: This same CDR3 is encoded by further DNA sequences in the sample. The chain joins TRBV25-1 to TRBJ1-2; a weak D match, TRBD1 (6 bases). Deletions cut 6 bases from V and 7 bases from J, with 9 bases between. This CDR3 has 11 amino acids. Germline values: CDR1 MGHDK, CDR2 SYGVNS. The CDR3 loop reads CASRGGGGYTF. For the CDR3, the DNA is TGTGCCAGCAGAGGGGGGGGTGGCTACACCTTC.

This CDR3 reads CASSVGRANTEAFF. As DNA, the CDR3 is TGTGCCAGCAGCGTAGGAAGAGCGAACACTGAAGCTTTCTTT. The chain carries TRBV9 and TRBJ1-1; D remains unclear. The ends were cut back, 0 bases at V and 1 base at J, with 7 bases in the middle. There are 14 residues in the CDR3. Germline V gene data show CDR1 as SGDLS and CDR2 as YYNGEE.

The J gene is TRBJ2-3, the V gene TRBV3-1 (or the pseudogene TRBV3-2), with TRBD2 matching over 12 bases. The CDR3 covers 14 residues. Trimming cost V 3 bases and J 9 bases; bases outside gene matches: 4. In germline, CDR1 is LGHDT, CDR2 YNNKEL (reference sequence). The CDR3 bases are TGTGCCAGCAGCCACGGACTAGCGGGAAACACGCAGTATTTT. It codes for CASSHGLAGNTQYF.

This sequence joins TRBV28 and TRBJ1-3, with 7 bases matching TRBD1. Losses at the gene ends were 8 bases for V and 4 bases for J; bases not matched to a gene: 11. The germline V gene has CDR1 MDHEN and CDR2 SYDVKM. The length of the CDR3 is 15 residues. CDR3 region: CASAPSTGVGNTIYF. CDR3 sequence (DNA): TGTGCCAGCGCCCCCTCAACAGGGGTGGGAAACACCATATATTTT.

In DNA, the CDR3 is TGTGCCAGCAGCCAAGAGCGCACCACCGGGGAGCTGTTTTTT. Its translation is CASSQERTTGELFF. The chain combines TRBV3-1 (or the pseudogene TRBV3-2) with TRBJ2-2; D call uncertain. CDR1 and CDR2 (germline): LGHDT, YNNKEL (reference sequence). The V end was cut by 0 bases, the J end by 4 bases, with 6 bases between. The CDR3 is 14 amino acids.

The chain is built from TRBV19 and TRBJ1-1; TRBD1 is a possible D gene (5 bases). The CDR3 has 14 residues. Germline CDR1 reads LNHDA; CDR2 reads SQIVND (reference sequence). The V end was cut by 1 base, the J end by 3 bases, with 9 bases between. CDR3 nucleotide sequence: TGTGCCAGTAGTATAGGGGGAGGGGACACTGAAGCTTTCTTT. It yields the protein CASSIGGGDTEAFF.

This clone came up a few times. The J gene is TRBJ2-4, the V gene TRBV4-1, with 9 bases aligning to TRBD2. CDR1 is MGHRA and CDR2 is YSYEKL in the germline V gene. The CDR3 has 17 amino acids. Losses at the gene ends were 4 bases for V and 0 bases for J; bases not matched to a gene: 7. CDR3 protein: CASSRRTSELAKNIQYF. The CDR3 nucleotides read TGCGCCAGCAGCCGTAGGACTAGCGAACTAGCCAAAAACATTCAGTACTTC.

The chain is built from TRBV15 and TRBJ1-6; maybe TRBD1 (5 bases). The V gene's germline CDR1 is LNHNV and CDR2 YYDKDF (reference sequence). Trimming removed 0 bases from V and 9 bases from J, with 18 bases in between. This CDR3 is built from 17 residues. CDR3 sequence: CATSRDKGERVGSPLHF. CDR3 sequence (DNA): TGTGCCACCAGCAGAGATAAAGGGGAAAGGGTCGGTTCACCCCTCCACTTT.

The chain links TRBV2 to TRBJ2-5; no clear D gene. Trimming stripped 6 bases from V and 2 bases from J, with 7 bases between. Germline values: CDR1 SNHLY, CDR2 FYNNEI. CDR3 length: 12 residues. CDR3: CASRSLQETQYF. The CDR3 DNA follows: TGTGCCAGCAGGTCACTGCAAGAGACCCAGTACTTC.

There are a few counts of this clone. The rearrangement uses TRBV30 and TRBJ2-7; tentatively, D is TRBD1 (5 bases). The CDR3 is 13 residues long. The germline CDR1 and CDR2 sequences are GTSNPN and SVGIG (reference sequence). Trimming removed 2 bases from V and 2 bases from J, with 10 bases in between. CDR3 region: CAWSRWGPYEQYF. In DNA, the CDR3 is TGTGCCTGGAGTCGGTGGGGCCCCTACGAGCAGTACTTC.

The chain is built from TRBV15 and TRBJ1-5; no clear D. Trimming stripped 0 bases from V and 5 bases from J, with 5 bases between. This CDR3 contains 13 residues. Germline CDR1 reads LNHNV; CDR2 reads YYDKDF (reference sequence). Here the CDR3 reads CATSRDGDQPQHF. CDR3 in DNA: TGTGCCACCAGCAGAGATGGAGATCAGCCCCAGCATTTT. Full variable domain (missing parts from reference TRBV15 and TRBJ1-5): DAMVIQNPRYQVTQFGKPVTLSCSQTLNHNVMYWYQQKSSQAPKLLFHYYDKDFNNEADTPDNFQSRRPNTSFCFLDIRSPGLGDTAMYLCATSRDGDQPQHFGDGTRLSIL.